Below, 24 T cell receptor beta chains from the same sample are listed, as sequenced in a study of blood T cells in healthy people across ages. A second 7 to 11 cycle PCR used barcoded and J-beta primers. TCRdb reanalysed the 5' RACE reads using MiXCR and keeps one entry per CDR3 protein. The profile shows about 1.7 million distinct CDR3 sequences, about 28% of them singletons. The material sequenced was blood. Receptor source: a woman in her twenties or thirties in good health.

The chain recombines TRBV5-1 with TRBJ2-1, with D perhaps matching TRBD2 (6 bases). The CDR3 is 14 residues long. CDR1 SGHRS and CDR2 YFSETQ come from the germline V gene. V was trimmed by 5 bases and J by 8 bases, leaving 17 bases between them. This chain's CDR3 is CASRLSGDVYEQFF. CDR3 in DNA: TGCGCCAGCAGATTGTCGGGAGATGTATATGAGCAGTTCTTC.

This clonotype was observed a few times. The V gene is TRBV19, the J gene TRBJ1-6; D remains unclear. Trimming took 7 bases from V and 6 from J, leaving 16 bases between them. From germline, CDR1 is LNHDA and CDR2 SQIVND (reference sequence). The CDR3 loop spans 15 amino acids. The CDR3 DNA is TGTGCCAGTACGCTAACCGACGGCCCTAATTCACCCCTCCACTTT. Residues: CASTLTDGPNSPLHF.

The genes are TRBV6-2 or TRBV6-3 and TRBJ1-5; no clear D. This CDR3 is built from 16 residues. Germline lookup yields CDR1 MNHEY and CDR2 SVGEGT. V was clipped by 10 bases and J by 6 bases, with 25 bases between them. CDR3 nucleotide sequence: TGTGCCACCAATCCTGGAACCGGGCCTCCGGGTCAGCCCCAGCATTTT. Its protein product is CATNPGTGPPGQPQHF.

This clonotype was counted a few times. This chain uses TRBV2 with TRBJ1-1, with 10 bases fitting TRBD1. Germline V gives CDR1 SNHLY, CDR2 FYNNEI. The CDR3 runs to 15 residues. The V segment lost 4 bases and the J segment 6 bases; nucleotides outside the gene matches: 8. The CDR3 region has the DNA TGTGCCAGCAGTGTTGAGGGACAGGGGATCGCTGAAGCTTTCTTT. Amino acid sequence: CASSVEGQGIAEAFF.

The chain has TRBV20-1 and TRBJ2-5, with 11 bases fitting TRBD1. CDR1 is DFQATT and CDR2 is SNEGSKA in the germline V gene (reference sequence). The CDR3 has 13 amino acids. After removal of 6 bases from V and 9 bases from J, the junction contained 9 bases not matched to a gene. In nucleotides, the CDR3 is TGCAGTGCAGAACGGACAGGGGGCCGCGCCCAGTACTTC. Residues: CSAERTGGRAQYF.

This clonotype was seen a few times. This chain connects TRBV7-2 to TRBJ2-1, with 12 positions matching TRBD2. Per germline, CDR1 SGHTA and CDR2 FQGNSA. V shed 3 bases and J 4 bases; nucleotides not matched to a gene: 7. The CDR3 has 17 amino acids. The CDR3 DNA reads as TGTGCCAGCAGCTTCGCTAGCGGGGGGGCCCTATACAATGAGCAGTTCTTC. Translation gives CASSFASGGALYNEQFF.

Turning to this clonotype: Just one base apart from a much larger clone, this may be a read error. Given the absence of the conserved phenylalanine or tryptophan at the CDR3 end, a read error is likely. The J gene is TRBJ1-5, the V gene TRBV20-1; D not certain. This CDR3 is built from 11 residues. Per the germline V gene, CDR1 is DFQATT and CDR2 is SNEGSKA (reference sequence). Trimming cost V 0 bases and J 11 bases, with 8 bases left between them. The CDR3 is CSARDRRAQHV. The CDR3 nucleotides are TGCAGTGCTAGAGATAGGCGGGCCCAGCATGTT.

This clonotype was picked up many times. The chain combines TRBV4-3 with TRBJ2-7; D is uncertain. Trimming left V 10 bases short and J 5 bases short, with 27 bases between. The length of the CDR3 is 16 residues. Germline loops: CDR1 LGHNA, CDR2 YSLEER. The CDR3 nucleotides are TGCGCCACCGGAACATCGAACCACCCAACCTTTGACGAGCAGTACTTC. Translation: CATGTSNHPTFDEQYF.

This clonotype was detected only a few times. CDR3 nucleotides: TGTGCCAGCAGTTACTCGTCTAGCTTGGAGACCCAGTACTTC. This sequence encodes CASSYSSSLETQYF. V is TRBV6-6 and J is TRBJ2-5; D might be TRBD2 (5 bases). Germline CDR1 reads MNHNY; CDR2 reads SVGAGI (reference sequence). Deletions cut 0 bases from V and 5 bases from J, with 10 bases between. The CDR3 contains 14 residues.

This clonotype was counted many times. The rearrangement links TRBV5-1 to TRBJ2-7, with unresolved D. CDR3 size: 14 residues. Germline CDR1 is SGHRS and CDR2 is YFSETQ. V dropped 0 bases and J dropped 7 bases, with 14 bases sitting between them. The CDR3 coding sequence is TGCGCCAGCAGCTTGGATGGCATCCTAGGGGAGCAGTACTTC. The encoded protein is CASSLDGILGEQYF.

This clonotype was observed a few times. The genes are TRBV5-1 and TRBJ1-4; 10 nucleotides align to TRBD1. Germline V lookup: CDR1 SGHRS, CDR2 YFSETQ. CDR3 length: 16 residues. V was clipped by 3 bases and J by 7 bases; unmatched bases: 9. The CDR3 region has the DNA TGCGCCAGCAGCTCGACAGGGGGCGATGATTCTGAAAAACTGTTTTTT. Protein: CASSSTGGDDSEKLFF.

The J gene is TRBJ1-4, the V gene TRBV5-1; 7 nucleotides match TRBD1. The trim removed 3 bases at V and 7 bases at J, leaving 9 bases unmatched. The CDR3 is made up of 15 amino acids. Germline CDR1 is SGHRS and CDR2 is YFSETQ. CDR3 nucleotides: TGCGCCAGCAGCTCGCGGACAGGAGCTCTTGAAAAACTGTTTTTT. Its protein product is CASSSRTGALEKLFF.

This clonotype occurred a few times. This sequence joins TRBV30 and TRBJ2-5; D is perhaps TRBD2 (5 bases). The DNA matches TRBJ2-7 better at its end, which makes the J call doubtful. The CDR3 totals 13 residues. CDR1 GTSNPN and CDR2 SVGIG come from the germline V gene (reference sequence). The CDR3 here is CAWTYGVGYEQYF. As DNA, the CDR3 is TGTGCCTGGACTTACGGGGTAGGGTACGAGCAGTACTTC.

J is TRBJ1-5 and V is TRBV12-5, with 8 bases lining up with TRBD1. Germline CDR1 and CDR2: LGHNT and FRNRAP. After removal of 0 bases from V and 4 bases from J, the junction contained 5 bases not matched to a gene. The CDR3 length is 16 residues. The CDR3 is CASGLVAGGWNQPQHF. In DNA form, the CDR3 reads TGTGCTAGTGGTTTGGTTGCAGGGGGCTGGAATCAGCCCCAGCATTTT.

The rearrangement uses TRBV6-5 and TRBJ2-1; 8 positions match TRBD1. Trimming removed 7 bases from V and 0 bases from J; junction bases left unmatched: 8. Germline values: CDR1 MNHEY, CDR2 SVGAGI. This CDR3 has 16 amino acids. The CDR3 protein is CASKRTGGFSYNEQFF. As DNA, the CDR3 is TGTGCCAGCAAACGTACAGGGGGATTCTCCTACAATGAGCAGTTCTTC.

The V and J genes are TRBV7-3 and TRBJ2-3, with D maybe TRBD2 (6 bases). CDR3 length equals 16 residues. CDR1 is SGHTA and CDR2 is FQGTGA in the germline V gene. Trimming cost V 6 bases and J 2 bases, with 18 bases left between them. The CDR3 bases are TGTGCCAGCAGTGCCGGGACTCCTACTTACACAGATACGCAGTATTTT. Translation: CASSAGTPTYTDTQYF.

There are many counts of this clonotype. One end of the junction fails to match germline, which may point to a read error. V is TRBV27 and J is TRBJ2-3; TRBD2 agrees at 13 bases. Germline V gene sequence: CDR1 MNHEY, CDR2 SMNVEV (reference sequence). The CDR3 is 17 residues long. The DNA for the CDR3 is TGTGCCAGCAGTCCACCGAAAAGGACTAGCGGGGGCCTTACGGAGTATTTT. Its protein is CASSPPKRTSGGLTEYF.

This clonotype was counted ten times or more. The V and J genes are TRBV29-1 and TRBJ2-1; no clear D. This CDR3 region has 14 residues. V lost 3 bases to trimming and J lost 0 bases, with 9 bases between them. Germline CDR1 and CDR2: SQVTM and ANQGSEA. The CDR3: CSVEGASSYNEQFF. The CDR3 bases are TGCAGCGTTGAGGGCGCGAGCTCCTACAATGAGCAGTTCTTC.

This clonotype was found a few times. This chain joins TRBV20-1 and TRBJ2-1, with D maybe TRBD1 (6 bases). CDR1 DFQATT and CDR2 SNEGSKA come from the germline V gene (reference sequence). Trimming removed 6 bases from V and 5 bases from J, with 17 bases in between. The length of the CDR3 is 14 residues. The CDR3 sequence is CSAARTVPDNEQFF. In DNA form, the CDR3 reads TGCAGTGCAGCACGGACAGTACCGGACAATGAGCAGTTCTTC.

The V and J genes are TRBV18 and TRBJ1-2; the match to TRBD1 covers 7 bases. The CDR3 is made up of 13 amino acids. The germline V gene has CDR1 KGHSH and CDR2 LQKENI. J gave up 6 bases and V 4 bases, and 5 bases lay outside the gene matches. CDR3 nucleotides: TGTGCCAGCTCACTCTCGACAGGGAATGGCTACACCTTC. It encodes CASSLSTGNGYTF.

The sample holds many counts of this clonotype. CDR3 loop: CASSYKVASGYNEQFF. The DNA of the CDR3 is TGTGCCAGCAGTTATAAGGTCGCTAGCGGGTACAATGAGCAGTTCTTC. This chain connects TRBV6-5 to TRBJ2-1, with 8 bases identical to TRBD2. Germline CDR1 reads MNHEY; CDR2 reads SVGAGI. The CDR3 contains 16 residues. The V gene end was trimmed by 3 bases and the J gene end by 4 bases; junction bases not matched to a gene: 8.

The table lists this clonotype with a few counts. The V and J genes are TRBV20-1 and TRBJ1-2; TRBD1 might be the D (6 bases). Germline V gene data show CDR1 as DFQATT and CDR2 as SNEGSKA (reference sequence). This CDR3 comprises 13 residues. V was pared by 7 bases and J by 1 base, with 13 bases between. CDR3 protein: CSVGGGRNYGYTF. CDR3 DNA: TGCAGTGTGGGGGGGGGCCGTAACTATGGCTACACCTTC.

V is TRBV28 and J is TRBJ1-5; 9 positions agree with TRBD1. Germline V gene lookup returns CDR1 MDHEN and CDR2 SYDVKM. Unmatched junction bases numbered 15, after V lost 4 bases and J lost 5 bases. CDR3 size: 18 residues. The CDR3 DNA is TGTGCCAGCAGTTACGCTGGGACAGGGAAGGGGAGTGATCAGCCCCAGCATTTT. This translates into CASSYAGTGKGSDQPQHF.

V and J are TRBV5-1 and TRBJ2-1; 10 bases match TRBD1. V shed 3 bases and J 4 bases; nucleotides not matched to a gene: 4. The CDR3 has 15 residues. CDR1 is SGHRS and CDR2 is YFSETQ in the germline V gene. In DNA form, the CDR3 reads TGCGCCAGCAGCTCGGGACAGGGGCAGTACAATGAGCAGTTCTTC. This sequence encodes CASSSGQGQYNEQFF.